The rows below give T cell receptor beta chains drawn from one sample of a study of a mutant IDH1 vaccine in newly diagnosed glioma. Produced via immunoSEQ multiplex PCR; TCRdb's table is partial and in-frame only. The sample comprises approximately 39,000 clones, 81% of which are singletons, and 12% rests with the top ten. Their specific antigens are unknown. The sample consisted of PBMCs, taken from a glioma patient whose treatment included an IDH1 peptide vaccine. These receptor sequences come from a man aged 45 to 65 with glioma. CDR3s include the opening cysteine and the closing phenylalanine or tryptophan. The D gene is left open where the match is weak. Only some rows state a clone size, as once, few, many or a class for expanded clones.

>TRBJ1-1|-|TRBV27|-
CASSFQGVNTEAFF
TGTGCCAGCAGTTTCCAGGGCGTGAACACTGAAGCTTTCTTT
>TRBJ2-3|-|TRBV2|-
CASSVGALGTDTQYF
TGTGCCAGCAGTGTGGGCGCCTTAGGCACAGATACGCAGTATTTT
>TRBJ2-7|-|TRBV7-6|once
CASSQGQHYEQYF
TGTGCCAGCAGCCAAGGACAACACTACGAGCAGTACTTC
>TRBJ1-3|TRBD1|TRBV5-6|-
CASSLTGDGNTIYF
TGTGCCAGCAGCTTGACAGGGGATGGAAACACCATATATTTT
>TRBJ2-7|-|TRBV30|-
CAWGSHEQYF
TGTGCCTGGGGCAGCCACGAGCAGTACTTC
>TRBJ2-5|TRBD2|TRBV6-5|-
CASRLRGGWETQYF
TGTGCCAGCCGACTACGGGGGGGGTGGGAGACCCAGTACTTC
>TRBJ1-3|-|TRBV7-2|few
CASSLVAAATASSGNTIYF
TGTGCCAGCAGCTTAGTTGCCGCAGCGACTGCGAGCTCTGGAAACACCATATATTTT
>TRBJ1-2|-|TRBV19|-
CASRVSNYGYTF
TGTGCCAGTAGAGTCTCGAACTATGGCTACACCTTC
>TRBJ1-1|-|TRBV2|-
CASRVRADTEAFF
TGTGCCAGCAGGGTACGGGCCGACACTGAAGCTTTCTTT
>TRBJ1-2|TRBD1|TRBV5-4|-
CASSFRQGDINGYTF
TGTGCCAGCAGCTTTCGACAGGGGGATATCAATGGCTACACCTTC
>TRBJ2-7|-|TRBV20-1|-
CSAGATYEQYF
TGCAGTGCTGGAGCGACCTACGAGCAGTACTTC
>TRBJ1-1|TRBD1|TRBV7-2|few
CASKLTGTENTEAFF
TGTGCCAGCAAATTAACCGGGACAGAGAACACTGAAGCTTTCTTT
>TRBJ1-4|-|TRBV30|-
CAWSAGGNLLFF
TGTGCCTGGAGTGCCGGGGGTAATTTACTGTTTTTT
>TRBJ1-2|-|TRBV5-1|-
CASSPDWGYGYTF
TGCGCCAGCAGCCCCGACTGGGGCTATGGCTACACCTTC
>TRBJ2-5|-|TRBV7-6|-
CASSPLLQETQYF
TGTGCCAGCAGCCCCTTGCTCCAAGAGACCCAGTACTTC
>TRBJ2-1|TRBD2|TRBV19|-
CASSRSSGGAQEQFF
TGTGCCAGTAGTAGGAGTAGCGGGGGGGCGCAGGAGCAGTTCTTC
>TRBJ1-1|-|TRBV7-2|-
CASSFSGQNEAFF
TGTGCCAGCAGCTTTTCAGGTCAGAATGAAGCTTTCTTT
>TRBJ1-5|TRBD1|TRBV30|-
CAWQGGWGNQPQHF
TGTGCCTGGCAGGGGGGGTGGGGCAATCAGCCCCAGCATTTT
>TRBJ1-2|-|TRBV18|-
CASSPRNREGYTF
TGTGCCAGCTCACCACGTAACAGGGAAGGCTACACCTTC
>TRBJ2-1|-|TRBV29-1|-
CSVDSFEQFF
TGCAGCGTTGATTCGTTTGAGCAGTTCTTC
>TRBJ2-7|TRBD1|TRBV7-9|-
CASSTGQGYEQYF
TGTGCCAGCAGCACCGGACAGGGCTACGAGCAGTACTTC
>TRBJ2-1|-|TRBV9|-
CASNRDRGGYNEQFF
TGTGCCAGTAACCGGGACCGCGGAGGATACAATGAGCAGTTCTTC
>TRBJ1-5|-|TRBV19|few
CASSSFLDLIRPQHF
TGTGCCAGTAGTTCCTTCCTGGACCTTATTAGGCCCCAGCATTTT
>TRBJ2-7|TRBD2|TRBV5-1|-
CASSFATSGLHYEQYF
TGCGCCAGCAGCTTCGCTACTAGCGGGCTACACTACGAGCAGTACTTC
>TRBJ1-5|-|TRBV19|-
CASSIRGASGQPQHF
TGTGCCAGTAGTATCAGGGGCGCGTCAGGTCAGCCCCAGCATTTT
>TRBJ2-3|-|TRBV7-6|-
CASSLASADTQYF
TGTGCCAGCAGCTTAGCTAGCGCAGATACGCAGTATTTT
>TRBJ2-3|TRBD2|TRBV29-1|-
CSVEGLAGVTDTQYF
TGCAGCGTTGAAGGACTAGCGGGGGTTACAGATACGCAGTATTTT
>TRBJ1-3|-|TRBV10-2|-
CASSESMGNTIYF
TGCGCCAGCAGTGAGTCGATGGGAAACACCATATATTTT
>TRBJ2-7|TRBD1|TRBV6-5|-
CASSPGQSSYEQYF
TGTGCCAGCAGTCCGGGACAGAGCTCCTACGAGCAGTACTTC
>TRBJ1-3|TRBD1|TRBV6-6|-
CASRPPGGDTIYF
TGTGCCAGCAGACCCCCAGGGGGTGACACCATATATTTT
>TRBJ2-1|TRBD1|TRBV5-6|-
CASSLRTGPLSEQFF
TGTGCCAGCAGCCTTCGGACAGGGCCCCTGTCGGAGCAGTTCTTC
>TRBJ2-2|TRBD1|TRBV6-1|-
CASSAATGTGVTGELFF
TGTGCCAGCAGTGCCGCCACCGGGACAGGGGTAACCGGGGAGCTGTTTTTT
>TRBJ2-3|-|TRBV5-4|-
CASSAPSIYTQYF
TGTGCCAGCAGCGCCCCTTCCATTTATACGCAGTATTTT
>TRBJ2-7|TRBD1|TRBV4-1|once
CASSQGLGTAYEQYF
TGCGCCAGCAGCCAAGGATTGGGGACAGCCTACGAGCAGTACTTC
>TRBJ2-3|-|TRBV27|-
CASTGSGTGRDTQYF
TGTGCCAGCACGGGTAGCGGCACAGGGAGGGATACGCAGTATTTT
>TRBJ1-6|TRBD1|TRBV4-3|-
CASSQGSDRDSPLHF
TGCGCCAGCAGCCAAGGATCGGACAGGGATTCACCCCTCCACTTT
>TRBJ1-1|-|TRBV4-3|-
CASSQEGPGTEAFF
TGCGCCAGCAGCCAAGAAGGGCCTGGGACTGAAGCTTTCTTT
>TRBJ2-2|TRBD2|TRBV27|-
CASSLSREGGGGGPNGELFF
TGTGCCAGCAGTTTGTCCCGGGAGGGAGGCGGGGGGGGCCCAAACGGGGAGCTGTTTTTT
>TRBJ1-1|-|TRBV20-1|-
CSARRGGEAFF
TGCAGTGCCAGGAGAGGCGGTGAAGCTTTCTTT
>TRBJ2-1|TRBD2|TRBV11-3|-
CASSFPLAGAQFF
TGTGCCAGCAGCTTCCCGCTAGCGGGAGCACAGTTCTTC
>TRBJ2-7|-|TRBV27|-
CASSLGRPGLEQYF
TGTGCCAGCAGTTTAGGGAGGCCCGGGCTCGAGCAGTACTTC
>TRBJ1-6|TRBD1|TRBV7-2|-
CASSFLRTGAPLHF
TGTGCCAGCAGCTTTCTCAGGACAGGGGCACCCCTCCACTTT
>TRBJ2-7|TRBD1|TRBV25-1|-
CASGTGAGEQYF
TGTGCCAGCGGTACAGGGGCAGGGGAGCAGTACTTC
>TRBJ2-5|-|TRBV5-1|-
CASSLERGETQYF
TGCGCCAGCAGCTTGGAGAGGGGTGAGACCCAGTACTTC
>TRBJ1-1|-|TRBV7-2|-
CASSSTLNTEAFF
TGTGCCAGCAGTTCGACATTGAACACTGAAGCTTTCTTT
>TRBJ2-5|-|TRBV10-1|-
CASSLPQQPRETQYF
TGCGCCAGCAGTCTCCCTCAGCAGCCTAGAGAGACCCAGTACTTC
>TRBJ2-7|TRBD2|TRBV27|few
CASSLFRTSGSYEQYF
TGTGCCAGCAGTTTATTTCGGACTAGCGGGAGCTACGAGCAGTACTTC
>TRBJ1-1|-|TRBV6-5|-
CASSLGGWGTEAFF
TGTGCCAGCAGTCTGGGTGGGTGGGGGACTGAAGCTTTCTTT
>TRBJ1-1|-|TRBV5-1|-
CASSLILMNTEAFF
TGCGCCAGCAGCTTAATATTAATGAACACTGAAGCTTTCTTT